This T cell receptor (beta chain) was retrieved from a study of blood T cells in healthy people across ages. General study results and limits: A roughly linear fall in TCR beta diversity per million T cells was seen with increasing age.

This clonotype was seen ten or more times. Antigen unknown. A sample-barcoded 5' primer and a J-beta primer mix were used in a second PCR of about 6 to 12 cycles. Via MiXCR, TCRdb re-called the 5' RACE reads, giving one row per CDR3 protein. The table records about 1.6 million distinct CDR3 sequences, around 35% of them present only once. V was cut by 3 bases and J by 2 bases, with 14 bases left in between. CDR3 length: 15 residues. This TCR was recovered from a woman in her 30s in good health. The chain employs TRBV12-3 or TRBV12-4 and TRBJ2-7, with a tentative D call TRBD1 (6 bases). The sequenced sample was blood. CDR3 amino acids: CASSFSDQGTYEQYF. CDR3 DNA sequence: TGTGCCAGCAGTTTCTCGGACCAGGGGACCTACGAGCAGTACTTC.